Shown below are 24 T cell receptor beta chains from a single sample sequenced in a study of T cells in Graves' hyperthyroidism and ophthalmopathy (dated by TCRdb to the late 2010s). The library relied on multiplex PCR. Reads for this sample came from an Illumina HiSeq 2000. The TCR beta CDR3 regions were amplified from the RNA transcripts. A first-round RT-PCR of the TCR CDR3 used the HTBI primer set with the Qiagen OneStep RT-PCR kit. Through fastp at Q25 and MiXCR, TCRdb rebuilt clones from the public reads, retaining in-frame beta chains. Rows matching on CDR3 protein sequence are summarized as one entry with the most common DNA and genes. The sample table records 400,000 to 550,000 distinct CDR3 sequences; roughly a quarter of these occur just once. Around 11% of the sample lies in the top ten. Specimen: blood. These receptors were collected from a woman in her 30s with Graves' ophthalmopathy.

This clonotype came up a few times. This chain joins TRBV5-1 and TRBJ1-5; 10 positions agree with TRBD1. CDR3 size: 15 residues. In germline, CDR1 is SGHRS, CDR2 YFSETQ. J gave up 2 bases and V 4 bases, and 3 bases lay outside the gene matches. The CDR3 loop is CASSIGTGGNQPQHF. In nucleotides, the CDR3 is TGCGCCAGCAGCATCGGGACAGGGGGCAATCAGCCCCAGCATTTT.

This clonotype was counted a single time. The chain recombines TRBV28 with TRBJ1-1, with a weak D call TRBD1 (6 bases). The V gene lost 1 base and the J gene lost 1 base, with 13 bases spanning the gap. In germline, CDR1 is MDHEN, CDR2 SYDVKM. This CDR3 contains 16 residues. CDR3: CASSLSAGAGNTEAFF. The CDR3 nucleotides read TGTGCCAGCAGTTTATCGGCGGGGGCGGGGAACACTGAAGCTTTCTTT.

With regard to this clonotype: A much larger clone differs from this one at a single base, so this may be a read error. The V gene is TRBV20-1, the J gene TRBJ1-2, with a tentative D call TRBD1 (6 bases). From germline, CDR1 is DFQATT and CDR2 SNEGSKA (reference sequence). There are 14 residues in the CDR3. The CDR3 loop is CSASAPGDNYGFTF. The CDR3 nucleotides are TGCAGTGCTAGTGCTCCAGGGGATAACTATGGCTTCACCTTC.

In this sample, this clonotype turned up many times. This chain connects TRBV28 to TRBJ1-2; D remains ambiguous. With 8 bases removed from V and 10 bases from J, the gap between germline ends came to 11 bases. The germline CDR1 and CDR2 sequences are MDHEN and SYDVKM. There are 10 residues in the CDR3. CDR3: CASGFESYTF. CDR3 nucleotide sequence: TGTGCCAGCGGGTTTGAGTCCTACACCTTC.

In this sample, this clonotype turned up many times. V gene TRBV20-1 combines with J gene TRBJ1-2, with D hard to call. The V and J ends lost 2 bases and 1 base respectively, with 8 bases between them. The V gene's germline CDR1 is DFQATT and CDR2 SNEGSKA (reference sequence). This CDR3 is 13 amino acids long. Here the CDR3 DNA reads TGCAGTGCTAGAAACTTTAATAACTATGGCTACACCTTC. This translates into CSARNFNNYGYTF.

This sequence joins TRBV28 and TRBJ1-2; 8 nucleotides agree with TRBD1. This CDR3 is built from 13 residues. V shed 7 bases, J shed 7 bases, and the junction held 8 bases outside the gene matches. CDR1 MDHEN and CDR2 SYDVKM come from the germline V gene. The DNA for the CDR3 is TGTGCCAGCACACCAGGGGGCGAGGGTGGCTACACCTTC. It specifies CASTPGGEGGYTF.

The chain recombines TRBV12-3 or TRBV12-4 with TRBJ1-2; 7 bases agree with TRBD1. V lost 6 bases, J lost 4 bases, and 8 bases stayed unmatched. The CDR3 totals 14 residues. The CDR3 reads CASRSGTAIYGYTF. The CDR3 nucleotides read TGTGCCAGCAGATCCGGGACAGCGATCTATGGCTACACCTTC.

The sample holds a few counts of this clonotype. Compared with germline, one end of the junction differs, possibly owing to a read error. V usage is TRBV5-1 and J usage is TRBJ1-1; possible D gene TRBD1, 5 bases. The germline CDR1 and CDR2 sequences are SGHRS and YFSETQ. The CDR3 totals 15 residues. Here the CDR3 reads CTSSLEAGWDTEAFF. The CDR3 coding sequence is TGCACCAGCAGCTTGGAGGCAGGGTGGGACACTGAAGCTTTCTTT.

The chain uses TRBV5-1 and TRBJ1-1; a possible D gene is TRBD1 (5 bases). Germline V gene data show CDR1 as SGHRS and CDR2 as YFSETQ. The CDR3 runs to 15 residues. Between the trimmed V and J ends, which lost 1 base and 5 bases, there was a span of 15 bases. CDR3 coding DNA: TGCGCCAGCAGCTTGTTGGGCAGGGCAGGGACTGAAGCTTTCTTT. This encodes CASSLLGRAGTEAFF.

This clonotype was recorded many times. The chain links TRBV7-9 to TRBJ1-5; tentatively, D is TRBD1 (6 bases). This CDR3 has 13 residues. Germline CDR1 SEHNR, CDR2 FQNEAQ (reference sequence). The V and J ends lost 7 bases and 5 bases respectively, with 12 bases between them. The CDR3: CASKAGEYQPQHF. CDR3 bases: TGTGCCAGCAAGGCAGGGGAGTATCAGCCCCAGCATTTT.

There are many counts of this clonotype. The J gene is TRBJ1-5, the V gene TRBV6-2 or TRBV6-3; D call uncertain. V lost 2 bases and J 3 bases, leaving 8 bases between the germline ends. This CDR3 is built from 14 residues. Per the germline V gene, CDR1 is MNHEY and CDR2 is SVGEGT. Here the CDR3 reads CASSYPRDNQPQHF. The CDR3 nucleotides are TGTGCCAGCAGTTACCCTCGAGACAATCAGCCCCAGCATTTT.

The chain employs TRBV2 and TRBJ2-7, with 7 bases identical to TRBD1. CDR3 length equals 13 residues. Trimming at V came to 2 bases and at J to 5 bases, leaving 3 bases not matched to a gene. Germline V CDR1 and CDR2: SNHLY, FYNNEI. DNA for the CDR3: TGTGCCAGCAGTGAACAGGGGGTCCACGAGCAGTACTTC. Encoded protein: CASSEQGVHEQYF.

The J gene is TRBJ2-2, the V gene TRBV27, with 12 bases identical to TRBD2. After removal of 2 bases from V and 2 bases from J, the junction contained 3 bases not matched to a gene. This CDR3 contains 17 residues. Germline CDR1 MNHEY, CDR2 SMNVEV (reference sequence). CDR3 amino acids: CASSLATSGGNTGELFF. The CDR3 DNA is TGTGCCAGCAGTTTAGCGACTAGCGGGGGAAACACCGGGGAGCTGTTTTTT.

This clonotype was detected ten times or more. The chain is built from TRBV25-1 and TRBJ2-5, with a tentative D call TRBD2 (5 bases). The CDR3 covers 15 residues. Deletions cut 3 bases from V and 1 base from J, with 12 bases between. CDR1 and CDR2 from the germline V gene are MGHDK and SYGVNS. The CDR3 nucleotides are TGTGCCAGCAGTGATAGGGCGAGCGGCCAAGAGACCCAGTACTTC. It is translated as CASSDRASGQETQYF.

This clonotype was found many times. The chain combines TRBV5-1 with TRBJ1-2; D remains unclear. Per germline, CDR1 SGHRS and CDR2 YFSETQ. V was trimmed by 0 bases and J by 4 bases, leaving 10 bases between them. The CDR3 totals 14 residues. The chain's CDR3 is CASSLDSVAYGYTF. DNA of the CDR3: TGCGCCAGCAGCTTGGACAGCGTCGCCTATGGCTACACCTTC.

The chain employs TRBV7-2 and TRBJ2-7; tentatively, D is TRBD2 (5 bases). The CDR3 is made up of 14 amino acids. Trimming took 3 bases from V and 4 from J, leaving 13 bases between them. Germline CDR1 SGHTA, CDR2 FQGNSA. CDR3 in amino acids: CASSLTWTGYEQYF. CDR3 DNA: TGTGCCAGCAGCTTGACCTGGACTGGGTACGAGCAGTACTTC.

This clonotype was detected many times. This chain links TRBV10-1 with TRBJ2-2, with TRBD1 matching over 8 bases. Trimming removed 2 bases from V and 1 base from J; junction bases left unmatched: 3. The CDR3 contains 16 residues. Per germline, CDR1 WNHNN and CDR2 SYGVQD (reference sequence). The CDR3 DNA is TGCGCCAGCAGTGAGGCCGGGACAGGGAACACCGGGGAGCTGTTTTTT. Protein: CASSEAGTGNTGELFF.

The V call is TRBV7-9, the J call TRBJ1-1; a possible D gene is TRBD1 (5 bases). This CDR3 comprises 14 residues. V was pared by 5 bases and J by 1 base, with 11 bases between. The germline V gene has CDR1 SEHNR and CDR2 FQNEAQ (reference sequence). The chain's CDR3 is CASSIPTGNTEAFF. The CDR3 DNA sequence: TGTGCCAGCAGCATCCCTACAGGGAACACTGAAGCTTTCTTT.

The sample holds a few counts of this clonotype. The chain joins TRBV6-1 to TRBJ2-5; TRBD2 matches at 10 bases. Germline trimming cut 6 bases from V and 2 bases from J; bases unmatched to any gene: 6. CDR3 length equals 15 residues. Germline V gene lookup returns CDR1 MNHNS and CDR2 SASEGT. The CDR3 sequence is CASRRSGGVQETQYF. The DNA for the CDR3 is TGTGCCAGCAGGAGGAGCGGGGGGGTGCAAGAGACCCAGTACTTC.

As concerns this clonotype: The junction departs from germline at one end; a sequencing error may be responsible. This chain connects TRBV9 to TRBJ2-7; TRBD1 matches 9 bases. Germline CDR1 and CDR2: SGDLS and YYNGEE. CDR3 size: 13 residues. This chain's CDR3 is CVSSAGTGYEQYF. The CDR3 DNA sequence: TGTGTCAGCAGCGCCGGGACAGGGTACGAGCAGTACTTC. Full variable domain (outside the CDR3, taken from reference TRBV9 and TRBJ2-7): DSGVTQTPKHLITATGQRVTLRCSPRSGDLSVYWYQQSLDQGLQFLIQYYNGEERAKGNILERFSAQQFPDLHSELNLSSLELGDSALYFCVSSAGTGYEQYFGPGTRLTVT.

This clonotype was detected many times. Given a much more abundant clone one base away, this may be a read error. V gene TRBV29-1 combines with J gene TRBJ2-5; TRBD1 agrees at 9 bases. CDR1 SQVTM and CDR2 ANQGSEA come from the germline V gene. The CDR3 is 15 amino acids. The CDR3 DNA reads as TGCAGCGTAACATCGGGACAGGGCTACCAAGAGACCCAGCACTTC. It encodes CSVTSGQGYQETQHF.

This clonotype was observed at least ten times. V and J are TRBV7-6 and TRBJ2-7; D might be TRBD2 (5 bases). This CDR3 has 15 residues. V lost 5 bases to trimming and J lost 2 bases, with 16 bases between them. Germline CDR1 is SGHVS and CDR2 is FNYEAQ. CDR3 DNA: TGTGCCAGCAGCCCGCGTGAGGGAAGCACCTACGAGCAGTACTTC. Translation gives CASSPREGSTYEQYF.

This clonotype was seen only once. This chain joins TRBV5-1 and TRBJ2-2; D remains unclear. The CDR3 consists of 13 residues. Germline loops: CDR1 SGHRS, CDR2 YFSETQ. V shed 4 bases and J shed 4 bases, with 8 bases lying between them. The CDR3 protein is CASSPEFTGELFF. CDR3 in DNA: TGCGCCAGCAGCCCTGAGTTCACCGGGGAGCTGTTTTTT.

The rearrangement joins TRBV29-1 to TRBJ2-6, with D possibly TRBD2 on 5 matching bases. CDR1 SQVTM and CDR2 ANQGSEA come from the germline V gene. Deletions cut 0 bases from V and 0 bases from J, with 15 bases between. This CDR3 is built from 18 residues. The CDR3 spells CSVEDAEGWSSGANVLTF. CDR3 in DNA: TGCAGCGTTGAAGATGCAGAGGGCTGGAGCTCTGGGGCCAACGTCCTGACTTTC.